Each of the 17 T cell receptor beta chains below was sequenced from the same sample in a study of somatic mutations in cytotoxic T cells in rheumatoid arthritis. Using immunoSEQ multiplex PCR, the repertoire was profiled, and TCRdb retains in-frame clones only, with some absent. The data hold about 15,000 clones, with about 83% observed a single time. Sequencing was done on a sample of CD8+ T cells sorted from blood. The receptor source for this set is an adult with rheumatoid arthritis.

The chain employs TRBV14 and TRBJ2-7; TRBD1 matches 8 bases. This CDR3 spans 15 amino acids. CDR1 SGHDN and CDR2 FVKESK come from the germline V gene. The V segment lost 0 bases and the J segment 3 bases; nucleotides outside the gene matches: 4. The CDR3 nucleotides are TGTGCCAGCAGCCAAGATGGGACAGGAAACTACGAGCAGTACTTC. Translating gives CASSQDGTGNYEQYF.

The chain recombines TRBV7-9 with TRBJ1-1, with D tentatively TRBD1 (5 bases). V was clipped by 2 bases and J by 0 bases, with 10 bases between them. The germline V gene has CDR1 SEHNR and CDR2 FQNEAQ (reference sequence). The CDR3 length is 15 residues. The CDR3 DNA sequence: TGTGCCAGCAGCTTATCTGCAGGGATGAACACTGAAGCTTTCTTT. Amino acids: CASSLSAGMNTEAFF.

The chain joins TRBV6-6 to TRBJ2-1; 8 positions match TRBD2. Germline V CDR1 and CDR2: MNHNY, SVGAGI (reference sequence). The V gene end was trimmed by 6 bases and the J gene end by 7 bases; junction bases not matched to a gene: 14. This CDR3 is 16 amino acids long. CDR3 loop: CASRPPGAGGRNEQFF. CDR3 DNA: TGTGCCAGCAGGCCCCCTGGGGCGGGGGGCAGGAATGAGCAGTTCTTC.

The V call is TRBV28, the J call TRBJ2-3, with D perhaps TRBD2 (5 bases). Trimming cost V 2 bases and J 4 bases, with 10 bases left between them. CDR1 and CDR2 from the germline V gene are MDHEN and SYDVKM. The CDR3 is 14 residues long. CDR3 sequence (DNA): TGTGCCAGCAGTTTAATGGCTAGCCCAGATACGCAGTATTTT. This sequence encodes CASSLMASPDTQYF.

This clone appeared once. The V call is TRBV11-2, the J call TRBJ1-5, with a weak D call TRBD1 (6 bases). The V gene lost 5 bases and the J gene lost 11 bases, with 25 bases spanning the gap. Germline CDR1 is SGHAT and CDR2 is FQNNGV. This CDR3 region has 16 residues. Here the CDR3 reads CASSPLDSPPPMSQHF. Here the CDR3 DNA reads TGTGCCAGCAGCCCCTTGGACAGCCCCCCGCCGATGTCCCAGCATTTT.

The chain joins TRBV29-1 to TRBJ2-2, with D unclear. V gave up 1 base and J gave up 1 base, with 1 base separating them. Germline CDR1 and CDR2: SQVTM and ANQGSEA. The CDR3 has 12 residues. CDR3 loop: CSVEGNTGELFF. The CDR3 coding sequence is TGCAGCGTTGAAGGGAACACCGGGGAGCTGTTTTTT.

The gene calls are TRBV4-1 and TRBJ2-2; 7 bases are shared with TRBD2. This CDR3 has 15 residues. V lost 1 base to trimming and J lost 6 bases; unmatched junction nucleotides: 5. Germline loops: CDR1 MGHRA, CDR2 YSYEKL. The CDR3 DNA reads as TGCGCCAGCAGCCAAGGCCTTCTAGCGGCCGGGGAGCTGTTTTTT. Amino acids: CASSQGLLAAGELFF.

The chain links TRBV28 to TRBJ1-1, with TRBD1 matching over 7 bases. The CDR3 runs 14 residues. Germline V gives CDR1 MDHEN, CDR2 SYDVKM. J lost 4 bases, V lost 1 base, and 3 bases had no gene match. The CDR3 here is CASSLYAGGTEAFF. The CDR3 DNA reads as TGTGCCAGCAGTTTATATGCAGGGGGCACTGAAGCTTTCTTT.

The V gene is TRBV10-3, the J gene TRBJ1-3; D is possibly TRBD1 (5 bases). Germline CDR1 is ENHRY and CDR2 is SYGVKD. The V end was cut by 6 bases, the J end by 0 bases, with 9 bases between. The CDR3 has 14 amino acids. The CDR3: CAISRDLSGNTIYF. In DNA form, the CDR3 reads TGTGCCATCAGCAGGGATCTCTCTGGAAACACCATATATTTT.

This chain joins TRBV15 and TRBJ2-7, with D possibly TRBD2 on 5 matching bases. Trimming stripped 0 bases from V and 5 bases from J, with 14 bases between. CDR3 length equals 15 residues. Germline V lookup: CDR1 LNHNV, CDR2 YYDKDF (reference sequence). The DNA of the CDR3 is TGTGCCACCAGCAGAGAGGAGGTACGGGTGGACGAGCAGTACTTC. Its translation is CATSREEVRVDEQYF.

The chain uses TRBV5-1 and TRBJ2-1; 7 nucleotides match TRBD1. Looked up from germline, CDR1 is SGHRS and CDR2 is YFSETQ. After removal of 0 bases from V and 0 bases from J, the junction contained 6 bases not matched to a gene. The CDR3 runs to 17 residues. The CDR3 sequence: CASSLVGTELSYNEQFF. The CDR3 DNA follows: TGCGCCAGCAGCTTGGTGGGGACAGAGCTCTCCTACAATGAGCAGTTCTTC.

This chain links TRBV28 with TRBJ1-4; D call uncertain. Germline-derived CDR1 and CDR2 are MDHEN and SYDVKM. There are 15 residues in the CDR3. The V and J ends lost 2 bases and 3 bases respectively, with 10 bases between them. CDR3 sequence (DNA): TGTGCCAGCAGTTTAGGATTCGAGGCTAATGAAAAACTGTTTTTT. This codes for CASSLGFEANEKLFF.

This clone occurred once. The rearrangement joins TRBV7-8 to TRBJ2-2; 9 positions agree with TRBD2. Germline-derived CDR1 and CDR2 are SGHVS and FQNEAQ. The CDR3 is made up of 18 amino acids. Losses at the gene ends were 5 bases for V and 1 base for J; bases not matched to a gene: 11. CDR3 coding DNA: TGTGCCAGCAGCCTCCTTTCAGCGGGGGGACTGAACACCGGGGAGCTGTTTTTT. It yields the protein CASSLLSAGGLNTGELFF.

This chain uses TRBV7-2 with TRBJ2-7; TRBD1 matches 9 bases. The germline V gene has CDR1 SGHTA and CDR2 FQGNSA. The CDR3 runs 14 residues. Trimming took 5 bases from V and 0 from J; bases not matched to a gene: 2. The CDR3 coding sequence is TGTGCCAGCAGCCTGACAGGGGGCTCCTACGAGCAGTACTTC. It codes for CASSLTGGSYEQYF. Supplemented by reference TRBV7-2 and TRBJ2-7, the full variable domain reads GAGVSQSPSNKVTEKGKDVELRCDPISGHTALYWYRQSLGQGLEFLIYFQGNSAPDKSGLPSDRFSAERTGGSVSTLTIQRTQQEDSAVYLCASSLTGGSYEQYFGPGTRLTVT.

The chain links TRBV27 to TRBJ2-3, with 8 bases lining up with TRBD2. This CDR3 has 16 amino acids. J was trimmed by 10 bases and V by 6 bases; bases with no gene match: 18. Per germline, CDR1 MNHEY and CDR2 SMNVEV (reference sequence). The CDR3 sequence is CASSYSLGGGAGAQYF. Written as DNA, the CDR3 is TGTGCCAGCAGCTACTCCCTTGGCGGGGGAGCGGGGGCGCAGTATTTT.

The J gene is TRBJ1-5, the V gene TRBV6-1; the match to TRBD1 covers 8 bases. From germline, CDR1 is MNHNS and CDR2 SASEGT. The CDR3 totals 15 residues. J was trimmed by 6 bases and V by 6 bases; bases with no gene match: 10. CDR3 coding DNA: TGTGCCAGCAGGACCGGGACAGGATATGGTCAGCCCCAGCATTTT. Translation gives CASRTGTGYGQPQHF.

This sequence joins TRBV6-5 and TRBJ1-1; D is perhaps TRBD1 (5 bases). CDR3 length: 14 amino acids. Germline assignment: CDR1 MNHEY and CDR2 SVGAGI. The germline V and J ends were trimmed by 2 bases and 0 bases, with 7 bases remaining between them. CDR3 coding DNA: TGTGCCAGCAGTTACCGAGGGGTGAACACTGAAGCTTTCTTT. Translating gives CASSYRGVNTEAFF.